This TCR beta chain originates from a study of tumor and adjacent non-tumor tissue in lung cancer. Study-wide results and caveats: Patients with more diverse tumor TCRs had worse survival.

The library came from three nested PCR rounds adapted from ARM-PCR protocols. TCRdb independently ran MiXCR on the multiplex PCR reads; one entry per CDR3 protein. The data contain 80,000 to 130,000 distinct CDR3 sequences, 65% of them seen just once; the ten biggest clones take up around a fifth. CDR3 length: 13 amino acids. Looked up from germline, CDR1 is MNHNS and CDR2 is SASEGT. RNA was extracted from bulk tissue without any cell sorting. The normal lung tissue was taken more than 3 cm from the tumor edge. In its sample, this clonotype was seen once. Its antigen is undetermined. This clonotype was obtained from a man aged 30 to 45 with non-small cell lung cancer. V and J are TRBV6-1 and TRBJ1-1; D ambiguous. The specimen sequenced was distant non-tumor lung tissue. The CDR3 sequence: CDGNFGPRVVAFF. The CDR3 bases are TGTGACGGCAATTTCGGACCTAGGGTCGTTGCTTTCTTT.